Presented here are 24 T cell receptor beta chains from one specimen sequenced in a study of spatial heterogeneity in lung cancer. Findings of the study overall: The number of expanded tumor alpha and beta chains correlated with mutation number.

Antigen specificity for these receptors is unknown. Time point defined: sample taken at primary tumor resection. TCRdb called the 5' RACE reads again in MiXCR, with one record for every CDR3 protein. The repertoire has around 4,200 distinct CDR3 sequences, 10% to 12% of them found once; the top ten carry 62%. The specimen was lung tumor tissue, collected at surgery. The source of these receptors is a male donor with early-stage non-small cell lung cancer.

The chain couples TRBV27 to TRBJ2-2; 7 bases align to TRBD1. The germline V gene encodes CDR1 MNHEY and CDR2 SMNVEV (reference sequence). The V gene end was trimmed by 4 bases and the J gene end by 4 bases; junction bases not matched to a gene: 3. CDR3 length: 14 amino acids. The CDR3 loop reads CASSSYRGTGELFF. The CDR3 nucleotides are TGTGCCAGCAGTTCCTACAGGGGCACCGGGGAGCTGTTTTTT.

The table lists this clonotype with a few counts. CDR3 nucleotide sequence: TGTGCCAGCAGTGGGGTCATGGGCACAGATACGCAGTATTTT. It codes for CASSGVMGTDTQYF. V gene TRBV6-1 combines with J gene TRBJ2-3; D gene unclear. The germline gives CDR1 MNHNS, CDR2 SASEGT. This CDR3 contains 14 residues. V was trimmed by 4 bases and J by 1 base, leaving 9 bases between them.

This clonotype was detected only a few times. The rearrangement uses TRBV3-1 and TRBJ1-6; tentatively, D is TRBD1 (6 bases). The V and J ends lost 6 bases and 6 bases respectively, with 12 bases between them. The CDR3 length is 14 residues. CDR1 and CDR2 (germline): LGHDT, YNNKEL (reference sequence). CDR3 protein: CASSHREGNSPLHF. Here the CDR3 DNA reads TGTGCCAGCAGTCACAGGGAAGGTAATTCACCCCTCCACTTT.

The chain recombines TRBV7-2 with TRBJ2-1, with no clear D. The V gene's germline CDR1 is SGHTA and CDR2 FQGNSA. The CDR3 contains 14 residues. V lost 0 bases to trimming and J lost 7 bases, with 10 bases between them. This chain's CDR3 is CASSLAVEANEQFF. CDR3 bases: TGTGCCAGCAGCTTAGCTGTCGAAGCAAATGAGCAGTTCTTC.

This clonotype was observed a few times. J is TRBJ2-5 and V is TRBV28, with 9 bases that match TRBD1. Germline V CDR1 and CDR2: MDHEN, SYDVKM. Trimming removed 1 base from V and 4 bases from J; junction bases left unmatched: 4. The CDR3 length is 15 residues. The CDR3 bases are TGTGCCAGCAGTTTATTCCGGACAGGGGTAGAGACCCAGTACTTC. This encodes CASSLFRTGVETQYF.

This rearrangement joins TRBV18 to TRBJ2-7; unclear D gene. Germline loops: CDR1 KGHSH, CDR2 LQKENI. CDR3 length: 12 amino acids. V shed 3 bases and J shed 2 bases, with 5 bases lying between them. The CDR3 here is CASSPPTYEQYF. CDR3 DNA sequence: TGTGCCAGCTCACCCCCTACCTACGAGCAGTACTTC.

The V gene is TRBV29-1, the J gene TRBJ2-5; D is possibly TRBD1 or TRBD2 (5 bases each). This CDR3 has 13 residues. Trimming removed 4 bases from V and 2 bases from J, with 11 bases in between. CDR1 SQVTM and CDR2 ANQGSEA come from the germline V gene. The CDR3 protein is CSVAGGAQETQYF. CDR3 nucleotides: TGCAGCGTTGCTGGGGGAGCTCAAGAGACCCAGTACTTC.

J is TRBJ2-7 and V is TRBV2, with D tentatively TRBD1 (5 bases). This CDR3 region has 13 residues. Trimming took 1 base from V and 6 from J, leaving 10 bases between them. In germline, CDR1 is SNHLY, CDR2 FYNNEI. As DNA, the CDR3 is TGTGCCAGCAGTGAAGTTCAAAGGGGCGAGCAGTACTTC. This encodes CASSEVQRGEQYF. Full variable domain (outside the CDR3, taken from reference TRBV2 and TRBJ2-7): EPEVTQTPSHQVTQMGQEVILRCVPISNHLYFYWYRQILGQKVEFLVSFYNNEISEKSEIFDDQFSVERPDGSNFTLKIRSTKLEDSAMYFCASSEVQRGEQYFGPGTRLTVT.

In the case of this clonotype: One end of the junction does not line up with germline, which may come from a read error. The V call is TRBV7-7, the J call TRBJ2-1; 13 bases are shared with TRBD2. The CDR3 totals 15 residues. Germline V CDR1 and CDR2: SSHAT, FNYEAQ (reference sequence). Written as DNA, the CDR3 is TGTGCTAGCAGCTTAGGACTAGCGGGGGACAATGAGCAGTTCTTC. Protein product: CASSLGLAGDNEQFF.

By share, this clonotype ranks as medium-sized (0.01 to 0.1%). The chain employs TRBV20-1 and TRBJ2-7, with TRBD1 matching over 7 bases. CDR1 and CDR2 from the germline V gene are DFQATT and SNEGSKA (reference sequence). The CDR3 has 14 residues. The V and J ends lost 0 bases and 4 bases, in that order; junction bases with no gene match: 6. The CDR3 reads CSARDTQGVYEQYF. In DNA, the CDR3 is TGCAGTGCTAGAGATACCCAGGGGGTTTACGAGCAGTACTTC.

The sample holds a few counts of this clonotype. This chain joins TRBV5-1 and TRBJ1-3, with 8 positions matching TRBD1. This CDR3 contains 16 residues. V lost 4 bases, J lost 2 bases, and 8 bases stayed unmatched. Per germline, CDR1 SGHRS and CDR2 YFSETQ. Written as DNA, the CDR3 is TGCGCCAGCAGCGGCGCCGGGACAGGTACTGGAAACACCATATATTTT. It specifies CASSGAGTGTGNTIYF. The whole variable domain, remainder taken from reference TRBV5-1 and TRBJ1-3, is KAGVTQTPRYLIKTRGQQVTLSCSPISGHRSVSWYQQTPGQGLQFLFEYFSETQRNKGNFPGRFSGRQFSNSRSEMNVSTLELGDSALYLCASSGAGTGTGNTIYFGEGSWLTVV.

In its sample, this clonotype ranks as medium-sized. The gene calls are TRBV25-1 and TRBJ1-1; 7 positions agree with TRBD1. Germline V CDR1 and CDR2: MGHDK, SYGVNS. The CDR3 contains 15 residues. V shed 4 bases, J shed 2 bases, and the junction held 7 bases outside the gene matches. CDR3: CASSGWTGLNTEAFF. The CDR3 DNA sequence: TGTGCCAGCAGTGGCTGGACAGGCCTAAACACTGAAGCTTTCTTT.

Within the sample, this clonotype is medium-sized. The chain joins TRBV24-1 to TRBJ2-7, with 9 bases that match TRBD1. CDR3 length: 16 amino acids. CDR1 is KGHDR, CDR2 SFDVKD, per germline. The CDR3 region is CVSGTGNVVWSYEQYV. CDR3 coding DNA: TGTGTCTCTGGGACAGGGAACGTAGTGTGGTCCTACGAGCAGTACGTC.

This clonotype was seen a few times. The chain is built from TRBV21-1 and TRBJ2-3; TRBD1, as called in the table, went unchecked against the DNA. TRBV21-1 counts as a pseudogene. This CDR3 region has 15 residues. The CDR3 coding sequence is TGTGCCAGCAGCAAAGCCCGGGGTGGGGCAGATACGCAGTATTTT. Translation gives CASSKARGGADTQYF.

This clonotype counts as medium-sized. This chain connects TRBV28 to TRBJ1-6; tentative D call: TRBD1 (5 bases). This CDR3 has 18 residues. V was pared by 6 bases and J by 4 bases, with 22 bases between. In germline, CDR1 is MDHEN, CDR2 SYDVKM. The CDR3 spells CASRWLGYPQDYNSPLHF. The CDR3 DNA reads as TGTGCCAGCAGATGGTTGGGATACCCACAGGATTATAATTCACCCCTCCACTTT. The full variable domain, in which reference TRBV28 and TRBJ1-6 provide the parts outside the CDR3, is DVKVTQSSRYLVKRTGEKVFLECVQDMDHENMFWYRQDPGLGLRLIYFSYDVKMKEKGDIPEGYSVSREKKERFSLILESASTNQTSMYLCASRWLGYPQDYNSPLHFGNGTRLTVT.

The sample holds a few counts of this clonotype. The chain recombines TRBV7-2 with TRBJ2-3, with D possibly matching TRBD1 (5 bases). The CDR3 has 13 amino acids. V lost 7 bases and J lost 6, with 14 bases in between. Germline CDR1 and CDR2: SGHTA and FQGNSA. DNA of the CDR3: TGTGCCAGCATGAAGGGGCGGATGGATACGCAGTATTTT. It codes for CASMKGRMDTQYF.

This clonotype has more than one count but fewer than ten. The chain recombines TRBV20-1 with TRBJ1-1, with a weak D call TRBD1 (6 bases). With 6 bases removed from V and 0 bases from J, the gap between germline ends came to 11 bases. The CDR3 is 13 amino acids. Germline CDR1 and CDR2: DFQATT and SNEGSKA (reference sequence). The CDR3 region is CSARGQLNTEAFF. The CDR3 DNA sequence: TGCAGTGCACGGGGGCAGCTGAACACTGAAGCTTTCTTT.

The genes are TRBV18 and TRBJ1-4; TRBD1 aligns across 8 bases. CDR1 is KGHSH and CDR2 is LQKENI in the germline V gene. V lost 7 bases, J lost 8 bases, and 9 bases stayed unmatched. This CDR3 has 14 residues. The CDR3 sequence: CASFADRGAEKLFF. In DNA, the CDR3 is TGTGCCAGCTTCGCCGACAGGGGTGCGGAAAAACTGTTTTTT.

The sample holds a few counts of this clonotype. The chain employs TRBV3-1 and TRBJ1-1; 8 nucleotides align to TRBD1. This CDR3 has 12 residues. The trim removed 6 bases at V and 7 bases at J, leaving 4 bases unmatched. Germline assignment: CDR1 LGHDT and CDR2 YNNKEL (reference sequence). CDR3 sequence (DNA): TGTGCCAGCAGGACAGGGGATTTTGAAGCTTTCTTT. Its protein product is CASRTGDFEAFF.

The chain combines TRBV5-5 with TRBJ1-2; D possibly corresponds to TRBD1 (5 bases). The germline V gene has CDR1 SGHKS and CDR2 YYEKEE (reference sequence). The CDR3 has 16 amino acids. The V and J ends lost 4 bases and 6 bases respectively, with 22 bases between them. The CDR3 loop reads CASSRPEGQGRNGYTF. The CDR3 DNA sequence: TGTGCCAGCAGCAGACCGGAGGGGCAGGGCCGAAATGGCTACACCTTC. Looking up the rest from reference TRBV5-5 and TRBJ1-2 gives the full variable domain: DAGVTQSPTHLIKTRGQQVTLRCSPISGHKSVSWYQQVLGQGPQFIFQYYEKEERGRGNFPDRFSARQFPNYSSELNVNALLLGDSALYLCASSRPEGQGRNGYTFGSGTRLTVV.

This clonotype was counted between two and nine times. The CDR3 loop is CASSITLAGGCLYEQYV. For the CDR3, the DNA is TGTGCCAGCAGCATAACTCTAGCGGGAGGATGTCTATACGAGCAGTACGTC. The chain links TRBV11-3 to TRBJ2-7; 11 nucleotides align to TRBD2. This CDR3 spans 17 amino acids. Per germline, CDR1 SGHNT and CDR2 YENEEA. J gave up 4 bases and V 5 bases, and 13 bases lay outside the gene matches.

The chain recombines TRBV4-3 with TRBJ1-4; the D is unclear. This CDR3 comprises 16 residues. The V and J ends lost 4 bases and 5 bases respectively, with 17 bases between them. Germline CDR1 is LGHNA and CDR2 is YSLEER. The CDR3 DNA sequence: TGCGCCAGCAGCCGAGACATTTCACCTGGGAATGAAAAACTGTTTTTT. Translating gives CASSRDISPGNEKLFF.

Here the CDR3 reads CATRGALDSYNEQFF. The CDR3 nucleotides read TGTGCCACCAGAGGCGCTTTGGACAGCTACAATGAGCAGTTCTTC. The rearrangement joins TRBV15 to TRBJ2-1, with a possible D match to TRBD1 (6 bases). Germline CDR1 and CDR2: LNHNV and YYDKDF (reference sequence). V lost 6 bases and J 3 bases, leaving 15 bases between the germline ends. There are 15 residues in the CDR3.

The chain links TRBV7-2 to TRBJ1-4; 7 bases match TRBD1. The germline gives CDR1 SGHTA, CDR2 FQGNSA. The ends lost 1 base at V and 8 bases at J; junction bases unmatched: 25. The CDR3 has 21 residues. CDR3 bases: TGTGCCAGCAGCTTAGAGGGGGGACAGTCCCACAGGCTGACTAAATCCGAAAAACTGTTTTTT. Protein product: CASSLEGGQSHRLTKSEKLFF.